This T cell receptor beta chain was captured by sequencing in a study of PD-L1 blockade in urothelial cancer. Study information: Blood-derived samples held a median around 130,000 T cells.

The sample's time point: peripheral blood 6 weeks after treatment start. Assay: immunoSEQ multiplex PCR; the TCRdb copy retains only in-frame clones and omits some. Of tens of thousands of clones in the sample, around nine tenths were seen once. The CDR3 is made up of 17 amino acids. Germline loops: CDR1 MDHEN, CDR2 SYDVKM. Trimming at V came to 6 bases and at J to 7 bases, leaving 14 bases not matched to a gene. The sequenced sample was PBMCs, obtained around atezolizumab (anti-PD-L1) treatment. V gene TRBV28 combines with J gene TRBJ1-4; TRBD1 agrees at 10 bases. The source is a man in his 60s with urothelial cancer. For the CDR3, the DNA is TGTGCCAGCAGCCTGAGACAGGGGGCGCCACTCGGTGAAAAACTGTTTTTT. This translates into CASSLRQGAPLGEKLFF.